What follows is one T cell receptor beta chain and its context. This clone's antigen is unknown. No base quality values were provided; no much bigger clone lies one nucleotide off. These data originate in a study of T cell repertoires in cytomegalovirus infection (dated by TCRdb to about 2019). Regarding the research as a whole: Recently identified HLA-C-restricted CMV epitopes, whose presentation resists viral immunomodulation, were targeted by peptide stimulations together with well-studied HLA-B-restricted epitopes. The HLA type of each donor mattered for the analysis, because public TCR beta signatures pointed to carriage of CMV infection along with the matching HLA type.

Study-wide findings and limitations: In the ex vivo response, HLA-C-restricted CMV-specific TCR beta clonotypes were dominant, and in two of eight donors the single most frequent clonotype came from this HLA-C-restricted group. In both this cohort and an independent roughly 350-donor cohort, the cumulative frequency of public TCR beta family members distinguished carriers of CMV infection plus the relevant HLA type.

TCRdb shows the sequencer as Illumina HiSeq 1500. The public reads were quality trimmed at Q25 with fastp and then assembled into clones with MiXCR by TCRdb, keeping productive beta chains. Merged by CDR3 protein, the rows form single entries marked with the most common genes and DNA. The table for this sample lists approximately 390,000 distinct CDR3 sequences; about 35% of them were counted only once. About 13% of the sample lies in the top ten. The treatment or condition label for this specimen denotes: in vitro stimulation with specific CMV peptide epitopes to enrich CMV-specific T cells. CDR1 and CDR2 (SGHTA, FQGNSA) derive from the germline V gene. V has 0 bases trimmed and J has 5 bases trimmed; junction bases matching no gene number 4. Measured from the cysteine to the phenylalanine, the CDR3 is 15 residues long. The sequence is cut down to CDR3 DNA, 45 bases in frame from base 1.

This TCR came from a human donor in good health (CMV status not recorded). Some clones in this sample may be carry-over from other donors' samples. The receptor chain draws on TRBV7-2 and TRBJ2-5; TRBD2 aligns with 9 central bases. Sequences were derived from cultured PBMCs, sampled from culture after CMV antigen stimulation. In nucleotides, the sequence is TGTGCCAGCAGCTTAGCTAGCGGGAGATCGGAGACCCAGTACTTC. The encoded protein is CASSLASGRSETQYF. The CDR3 plus the reference TRBV7-2 and TRBJ2-5 genes for the other parts give the full variable domain: GAGVSQSPSNKVTEKGKDVELRCDPISGHTALYWYRQSLGQGLEFLIYFQGNSAPDKSGLPSDRFSAERTGGSVSTLTIQRTQQEDSAVYLCASSLASGRSETQYFGPGTRLLVL.